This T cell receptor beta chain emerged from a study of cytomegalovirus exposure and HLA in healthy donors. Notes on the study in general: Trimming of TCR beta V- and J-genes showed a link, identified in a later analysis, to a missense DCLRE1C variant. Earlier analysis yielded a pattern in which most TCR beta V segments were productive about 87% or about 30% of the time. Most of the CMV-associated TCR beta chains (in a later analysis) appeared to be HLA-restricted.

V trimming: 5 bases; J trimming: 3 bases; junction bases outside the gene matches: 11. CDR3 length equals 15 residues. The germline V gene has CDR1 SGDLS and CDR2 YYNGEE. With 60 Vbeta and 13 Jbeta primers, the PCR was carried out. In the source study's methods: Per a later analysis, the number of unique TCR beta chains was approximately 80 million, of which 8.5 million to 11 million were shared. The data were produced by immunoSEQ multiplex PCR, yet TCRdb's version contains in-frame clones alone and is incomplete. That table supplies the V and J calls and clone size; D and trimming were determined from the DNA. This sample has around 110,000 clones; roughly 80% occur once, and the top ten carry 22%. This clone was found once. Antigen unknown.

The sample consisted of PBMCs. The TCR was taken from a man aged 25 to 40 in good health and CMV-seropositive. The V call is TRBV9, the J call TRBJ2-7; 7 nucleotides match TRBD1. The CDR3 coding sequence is TGTGCCAGCAGTGCCGGGACAGAGTTTCACTACGAGCAGTACTTC. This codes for CASSAGTEFHYEQYF.